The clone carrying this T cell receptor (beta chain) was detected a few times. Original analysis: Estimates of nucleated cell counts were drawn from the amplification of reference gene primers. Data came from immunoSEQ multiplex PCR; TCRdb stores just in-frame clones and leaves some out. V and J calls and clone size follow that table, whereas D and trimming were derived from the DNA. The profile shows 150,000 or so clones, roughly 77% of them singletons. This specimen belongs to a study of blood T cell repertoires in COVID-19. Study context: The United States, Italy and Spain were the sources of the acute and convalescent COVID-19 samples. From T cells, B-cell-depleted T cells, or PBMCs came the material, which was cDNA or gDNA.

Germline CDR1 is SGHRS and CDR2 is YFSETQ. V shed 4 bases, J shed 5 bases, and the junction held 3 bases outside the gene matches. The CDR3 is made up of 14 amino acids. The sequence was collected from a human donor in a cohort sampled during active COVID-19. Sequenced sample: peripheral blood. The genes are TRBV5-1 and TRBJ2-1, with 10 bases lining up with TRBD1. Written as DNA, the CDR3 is TGCGCCAGCAGCCGCGGGACAGGGGACAATGAGCAGTTCTTC. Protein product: CASSRGTGDNEQFF.